What follows are 29 T cell receptor beta chains derived from one specimen sequenced in a study of blood T cell repertoires in COVID-19. Data came from immunoSEQ multiplex PCR; TCRdb stores just in-frame clones and leaves some out. This table holds 190,000 or so clones, nearly 90% found once. What was sequenced was peripheral blood. The receptors were gathered from a man over 45 with acute or convalescent COVID-19.

The V gene is TRBV6-6, the J gene TRBJ1-3, with a possible D match to TRBD1 (6 bases). The CDR3 has 12 amino acids. V lost 6 bases, J lost 8 bases, and 11 bases lay in between. Germline-derived CDR1 and CDR2 are MNHNY and SVGAGI (reference sequence). The CDR3 nucleotides read TGTGCCAGCAGCGGAGGGGGGGACACCATATATTTT. The encoded protein is CASSGGGDTIYF.

This clone has a single count. The V gene is TRBV2, the J gene TRBJ1-6; 7 nucleotides line up with TRBD1. The CDR3 is 13 amino acids. V lost 8 bases, J lost 7 bases, and 5 bases stayed unmatched. Germline lookup yields CDR1 SNHLY and CDR2 FYNNEI. The CDR3 DNA sequence: TGTGCCAGCGCGGGACAGCAAAATTCACCCCTCCACTTT. Protein product: CASAGQQNSPLHF.

This clone was found once. V and J are TRBV5-5 and TRBJ2-7, with D perhaps TRBD1 (5 bases). V lost 4 bases and J 1 base, leaving 9 bases between the germline ends. Germline values: CDR1 SGHKS, CDR2 YYEKEE (reference sequence). The CDR3 runs 13 residues. The CDR3 loop is CASSPRQSYEQYV. The CDR3, as DNA: TGTGCCAGCAGCCCGCGACAGTCCTACGAGCAGTACGTC.

The gene calls are TRBV4-3 and TRBJ2-1, with 9 bases matching TRBD2. V was pared by 0 bases and J by 3 bases, with 3 bases of the junction left unmatched. The CDR3 runs 16 residues. Germline CDR1 is LGHNA and CDR2 is YSLEER. CDR3 DNA sequence: TGCGCCAGCAGCCAAGAGGTAGCGGGGGTCTACAATGAGCAGTTCTTC. It specifies CASSQEVAGVYNEQFF.

V and J are TRBV5-4 and TRBJ2-5; 7 nucleotides match TRBD2. The CDR3 is 15 residues long. Trimming at V came to 1 base and at J to 4 bases, leaving 7 bases not matched to a gene. Per germline, CDR1 SGHNT and CDR2 YYREEE (reference sequence). The CDR3 protein is CASSLSGSGTETQYF. The CDR3 nucleotides are TGTGCCAGCAGCTTGTCTGGGAGCGGGACAGAGACCCAGTACTTC.

The chain has TRBV11-2 and TRBJ1-2; possibly TRBD1 for D (6 bases). V gave up 1 base and J gave up 2 bases, with 11 bases separating them. This CDR3 has 15 residues. Germline CDR1 reads SGHAT; CDR2 reads FQNNGV. The DNA of the CDR3 is TGTGCCAGCAGCTTAGGATTTGGGACAAACTATGGCTACACCTTC. Translation: CASSLGFGTNYGYTF.

V gene TRBV2 combines with J gene TRBJ2-1; 11 bases fit TRBD2. Germline V lookup: CDR1 SNHLY, CDR2 FYNNEI. The CDR3 spans 15 residues. The ends lost 6 bases at V and 6 bases at J; junction bases unmatched: 7. CDR3 DNA: TGTGCCAGCAGGTTAGCGGGAGGGCCTCCCAATGAGCAGTTCTTC. Translated, it gives CASRLAGGPPNEQFF.

The chain recombines TRBV7-2 with TRBJ2-7, with a tentative D call TRBD1 (6 bases). The CDR3 totals 15 residues. Germline V gives CDR1 SGHTA, CDR2 FQGNSA. Trimming removed 1 base at V and 4 bases at J, with 14 bases between. For the CDR3, the DNA is TGTGCCAGCAGCTTAGGGGGGCGTCAAAGGTACGAGCAGTACTTC. The encoded protein is CASSLGGRQRYEQYF.

This chain connects TRBV29-1 to TRBJ2-1; 7 nucleotides align to TRBD2. The CDR3 has 14 amino acids. Germline V lookup: CDR1 SQVTM, CDR2 ANQGSEA. With V trimmed by 7 bases and J by 0 bases, 6 bases remained unmatched. The CDR3 sequence: CSAWGGGSYNEQFF. CDR3 in DNA: TGCAGCGCCTGGGGCGGGGGCTCCTACAATGAGCAGTTCTTC.

The chain recombines TRBV4-1 with TRBJ1-1; D possibly corresponds to TRBD1 (6 bases). Germline values: CDR1 MGHRA, CDR2 YSYEKL. CDR3 length: 15 residues. The V and J ends lost 0 bases and 9 bases respectively, with 17 bases between them. The CDR3 spells CASSQDAGADPQAFF. The CDR3, as DNA: TGCGCCAGCAGCCAAGATGCAGGGGCCGATCCTCAAGCTTTCTTT.

V and J are TRBV18 and TRBJ1-1, with 8 positions matching TRBD1. The germline CDR1 and CDR2 sequences are KGHSH and LQKENI. The CDR3 has 15 residues. The V and J ends lost 0 bases and 4 bases, in that order; junction bases with no gene match: 4. The CDR3 reads CASSPPATGATEAFF. The DNA of the CDR3 is TGTGCCAGCTCACCACCGGCGACAGGGGCCACTGAAGCTTTCTTT.

This clone was observed a single time. The gene calls are TRBV28 and TRBJ2-1; D not resolved. Trimming left V 5 bases short and J 9 bases short, with 11 bases between. The CDR3 totals 12 residues. Germline V gene sequence: CDR1 MDHEN, CDR2 SYDVKM. The CDR3 here is CASSLVTSEQFF. The CDR3 DNA follows: TGTGCCAGCAGTCTAGTAACAAGTGAGCAGTTCTTC.

The J gene is TRBJ1-5, the V gene TRBV28, with TRBD1 as a possible D gene (6 bases). V gave up 3 bases and J gave up 7 bases, with 10 bases separating them. The CDR3 has 13 amino acids. Germline V gene lookup returns CDR1 MDHEN and CDR2 SYDVKM. The CDR3 here is CASSFRGWQPQHF. For the CDR3, the DNA is TGTGCCAGCAGTTTCAGGGGATGGCAGCCCCAGCATTTT.

This chain uses TRBV28 with TRBJ1-4, with a tentative D call TRBD1 (6 bases). CDR1 and CDR2 from the germline V gene are MDHEN and SYDVKM. V shed 4 bases and J shed 0 bases, with 12 bases lying between them. CDR3 length: 16 amino acids. CDR3 protein: CASSWGGRATNEKLFF. CDR3 nucleotide sequence: TGTGCCAGCAGTTGGGGGGGGCGCGCAACTAATGAAAAACTGTTTTTT.

The chain links TRBV6-6 to TRBJ2-7, with D maybe TRBD2 (6 bases). The CDR3 covers 15 residues. Germline loops: CDR1 MNHNY, CDR2 SVGAGI (reference sequence). V shed 4 bases and J shed 6 bases, with 19 bases lying between them. CDR3 sequence reads: CASSSFGGITSEQYF. CDR3 DNA: TGTGCCAGCAGTTCATTTGGCGGGATTACCTCCGAGCAGTACTTC.

The J gene is TRBJ1-1, the V gene TRBV9; 7 bases are a match to TRBD1. The CDR3 runs 14 residues. Germline-derived CDR1 and CDR2 are SGDLS and YYNGEE. Germline trimming cut 2 bases from V and 3 bases from J; bases unmatched to any gene: 4. In nucleotides, the CDR3 is TGTGCCAGCAGCGTGCAGGGGGACGACACTGAAGCTTTCTTT. Amino acid sequence: CASSVQGDDTEAFF.

The CDR3 nucleotides read TGTGCCAGCAGCTTGCGGACGGGGACAAGCACAGATACGCAGTATTTT. It codes for CASSLRTGTSTDTQYF. This rearrangement joins TRBV7-6 to TRBJ2-3; TRBD1 might be the D (6 bases). The CDR3 totals 16 residues. The germline V gene has CDR1 SGHVS and CDR2 FNYEAQ. Trimming took 3 bases from V and 0 from J, leaving 13 bases between them.

The chain links TRBV4-3 to TRBJ2-2, with unresolved D. The CDR3 totals 15 residues. V was clipped by 4 bases and J by 6 bases, with 15 bases between them. Per the germline V gene, CDR1 is LGHNA and CDR2 is YSLEER. Here the CDR3 reads CASSRSYSVAGELFF. The CDR3 DNA follows: TGCGCCAGCAGCCGCTCGTACTCGGTCGCCGGGGAGCTGTTTTTT.

This chain links TRBV7-2 with TRBJ1-3; 7 bases are a match to TRBD1. Germline CDR1 is SGHTA and CDR2 is FQGNSA. CDR3 size: 13 residues. The J segment lost 5 bases and the V segment lost 5 bases, leaving 3 bases of the junction unmatched. CDR3 loop: CASSRGPRNTIYF. The CDR3 nucleotides are TGTGCCAGCAGCAGGGGGCCCAGAAACACCATATATTTT.

The CDR3 DNA reads as TGTGCCAGCAGCGTAGCAGGGGGATTGGATGAAAAACTGTTTTTT. Its translation is CASSVAGGLDEKLFF. The J gene is TRBJ1-4, the V gene TRBV9; 7 positions agree with TRBD1. This CDR3 has 15 amino acids. The junction had 5 bases not matched to a gene; V was cut back by 0 bases and J by 6 bases. CDR1 is SGDLS, CDR2 YYNGEE, per germline. Together with reference TRBV9 and TRBJ1-4, the CDR3 gives the full variable domain: DSGVTQTPKHLITATGQRVTLRCSPRSGDLSVYWYQQSLDQGLQFLIQYYNGEERAKGNILERFSAQQFPDLHSELNLSSLELGDSALYFCASSVAGGLDEKLFFGSGTQLSVL.

The chain couples TRBV7-2 to TRBJ1-4, with 9 positions matching TRBD1. The V and J ends lost 5 bases and 2 bases, in that order; junction bases with no gene match: 6. The CDR3 length is 16 residues. Germline loops: CDR1 SGHTA, CDR2 FQGNSA. CDR3 in DNA: TGTGCCAGCAGCCCCGGGACAGGGAACACTAATGAAAAACTGTTTTTT. This gives the protein CASSPGTGNTNEKLFF.

In its sample, this clone was seen once. The CDR3 DNA is TGTGCCAGCAGTGAATTCGGACAGGGGGGAAGCAATCAGCCCCAGCATTTT. This codes for CASSEFGQGGSNQPQHF. This chain connects TRBV6-1 to TRBJ1-5, with 10 bases identical to TRBD1. Germline V gene sequence: CDR1 MNHNS, CDR2 SASEGT. Unmatched junction bases numbered 5, after V lost 2 bases and J lost 1 base. This CDR3 region has 17 residues.

This clone was counted a single time. The gene calls are TRBV19 and TRBJ1-1, with D possibly TRBD1 on 5 matching bases. V was trimmed by 7 bases and J by 4 bases, leaving 16 bases between them. Germline V gene data show CDR1 as LNHDA and CDR2 as SQIVND (reference sequence). The CDR3 extends over 14 amino acids. The CDR3 protein is CASTHAGFGTEAFF. The CDR3 coding sequence is TGTGCCAGTACTCATGCAGGGTTCGGCACTGAAGCTTTCTTT.

The chain combines TRBV3-1 (or the pseudogene TRBV3-2) with TRBJ1-2; D might be TRBD1 (6 bases). Trimming took off 3 bases at V and 8 bases at J, with 22 bases between the two ends. Germline V gene sequence: CDR1 LGHDT, CDR2 YNNKEL (reference sequence). The CDR3 runs to 16 residues. The CDR3 loop reads CASSHPRTVRVRGYTF. The CDR3 DNA reads as TGTGCCAGCAGCCATCCCCGGACAGTCCGGGTAAGAGGCTACACCTTC.

The chain combines TRBV27 with TRBJ1-1; 7 nucleotides align to TRBD1. In germline, CDR1 is MNHEY, CDR2 SMNVEV (reference sequence). CDR3 length: 18 residues. With 6 bases clipped from V and 0 bases from J, the junction kept 16 bases outside the gene matches. This chain's CDR3 is CASSSATGVIGVNTEAFF. The CDR3 nucleotides are TGTGCCAGCAGCTCAGCCACAGGGGTTATCGGGGTGAACACTGAAGCTTTCTTT.

The chain couples TRBV4-1 to TRBJ2-1, with 12 bases aligning to TRBD2. The CDR3 totals 15 residues. CDR1 and CDR2 from the germline V gene are MGHRA and YSYEKL. V lost 8 bases, J lost 6 bases, and 8 bases stayed unmatched. The CDR3 sequence is CASAPTSGRINEQFF. CDR3 in DNA: TGCGCCAGCGCCCCTACTAGCGGGAGGATCAATGAGCAGTTCTTC.

V and J are TRBV27 and TRBJ2-7, with 9 bases fitting TRBD2. Germline CDR1 reads MNHEY; CDR2 reads SMNVEV (reference sequence). This CDR3 is 15 amino acids long. The ends lost 6 bases at V and 2 bases at J; junction bases unmatched: 8. The DNA of the CDR3 is TGTGCCAGCAGACAAAGCGGGGGGTTCACCTACGAGCAGTACGTC. This codes for CASRQSGGFTYEQYV.

The chain is built from TRBV27 and TRBJ2-7, with D perhaps matching TRBD1 (6 bases). This CDR3 is built from 13 residues. Trimming took off 6 bases at V and 6 bases at J, with 15 bases between the two ends. Per germline, CDR1 MNHEY and CDR2 SMNVEV (reference sequence). The CDR3 region has the DNA TGTGCCAGCAGCCCCGGAGAGGGGGTCGAGCAGTACGTC. Protein sequence: CASSPGEGVEQYV.

The chain is built from TRBV5-6 and TRBJ2-2; 8 bases align to TRBD1. The length of the CDR3 is 17 residues. Germline CDR1 reads SGHDT; CDR2 reads YYEEEE. V trimming: 3 bases; J trimming: 6 bases; junction bases outside the gene matches: 13. The CDR3 nucleotides are TGTGCCAGCAGCTCCTCAGGACAGGGTGTAAGGTCCGGGGAGCTGTTTTTT. Amino acids: CASSSSGQGVRSGELFF.